This TCR beta chain was sequenced for a study of radiotherapy plus CTLA-4 blockade in lung cancer (dated by TCRdb to the late 2010s). As for the study more broadly: Objective responses were observed in about 17% of enrolled patients, and disease control was achieved in less than 35%. Study-level results and caveats: After treatment with radiotherapy and ipilimumab, TCR clones that came from tumors expanded in the peripheral blood. The strongest predictors of response, as reported, were early dynamic changes in blood T cell clones along with a rise in serum interferon-beta after radiation.

As concerns this clone: No cognate antigen has been identified for it. No much larger clone is present one base from it, and per-base qualities are unavailable.

Focal radiation therapy combined with CTLA-4 blockade (ipilimumab) was tested in patients with chemo-refractory metastatic non-small-cell lung cancer. The library was produced with the immunoSEQ multiplex PCR assay. This is the immuneACCESS table as TCRdb keeps it, with only in-frame sequences that have V and J called. A part of the clones is gone; compared with another copy, unresolved V genes explain less than half, and the rest is unexplained. Here the sample has roughly 50,000 clones; roughly 84% occur a single time. Approximately 7.8% of the sample goes to the ten largest clones. The sequences come from peripheral blood, collected from a patient treated with radiotherapy plus ipilimumab. This receptor was obtained from a human donor with non-small cell lung cancer whose response to radiotherapy plus ipilimumab could not be evaluated.

CDR3 sequence: CASSQDRQGGYGYTF. The nucleotide sequence reads TGTGCCAGCAGCCAAGATCGCCAGGGGGGATATGGCTACACCTTC. The chain joins TRBV14 to TRBJ1-2, with TRBD1 identical over 7 junction bases. The CDR3 starts with the cysteine, ends with the phenylalanine, and has 15 residues. The sequence is cut down to CDR3 DNA, 45 bases in frame from base 1. According to the germline V gene, CDR1 reads SGHDN and CDR2 reads FVKESK. Trimming accounts for 0 bases at V and 5 bases at J, while the number of junction bases matched to no gene is 6.